This entry describes one T cell receptor beta chain. What it binds is not known. The sample is drawn from a study of OX40 agonist ivuxolimab in advanced cancers. Overall study findings and caveats: Averaged across samples, CD8+ T cells carried more expanded clones than CD4+ did. Low normalized T-cell clonal expansion was additionally recorded for some nonresponders.

Only in-frame clones appear in the TCRdb table, and some are missing; sequencing was by immunoSEQ multiplex PCR. The sample contains some 58,000 clones, approximately 80% of which appear only once. Drawing of blood for sampling happened at baseline, at cycle 4 day 1, and at cycle 7 day 1. Sequencing was performed on CD4+ or CD8+ T cells sorted from blood, taken in a trial of the OX40 agonist ivuxolimab. This receptor was taken from an adult with an advanced solid tumor such as melanoma, head and neck, liver or kidney cancer.

CDR3 protein: CASSPRTTVYEQYF. The CDR3 DNA follows: TGTGCCAGCAGCCCCAGGACTACCGTCTACGAGCAGTACTTC. The rearrangement uses TRBV7-2 and TRBJ2-7, with D possibly matching TRBD2 (6 bases). CDR1 and CDR2 (germline): SGHTA, FQGNSA. With 5 bases removed from V and 3 bases from J, the gap between germline ends came to 14 bases. The CDR3 consists of 14 residues.